The 18 T cell receptor beta chains below were found in one sample sequenced in a study of T cell changes during pregnancy in multiple sclerosis. Produced via immunoSEQ multiplex PCR; TCRdb's table is partial and in-frame only. Of 75,000 to 95,000 clones in the sample, 94% were seen once. Sequenced here: CD4+ T cells from peripheral blood mononuclear cells, sampled after pregnancy. The receptors come from a female donor with multiple sclerosis, enrolled in a pregnancy study.

The chain is built from TRBV27 and TRBJ2-7, with 11 bases identical to TRBD2. Trimming at V came to 8 bases and at J to 3 bases, leaving 3 bases not matched to a gene. CDR1 is MNHEY, CDR2 SMNVEV, per germline (reference sequence). The CDR3 has 13 residues. CDR3: CASRLAGHYEQYF. CDR3 nucleotides: TGTGCCAGCCGACTAGCGGGGCACTACGAGCAGTACTTC.

The chain uses TRBV2 and TRBJ2-7, with D maybe TRBD1 (6 bases). V was shortened by 11 bases and J by 2 bases, with 16 bases between the two germline ends. The CDR3 sequence is 13 residues long. CDR1 and CDR2 (germline): SNHLY, FYNNEI. The CDR3 loop reads CAGKPGQTYEQYF. CDR3 DNA: TGTGCCGGCAAACCGGGACAAACCTACGAGCAGTACTTC.

The V and J genes are TRBV4-3 and TRBJ2-1; 16 positions match TRBD2. This CDR3 is built from 17 residues. Germline V CDR1 and CDR2: LGHNA, YSLEER. Trimming took 3 bases from V and 9 from J; bases not matched to a gene: 8. In nucleotides, the CDR3 is TGCGCCAGCAGCCACACCAGGGGACTAGCGGGAGGGAGTGAGCAGTTCTTC. Its protein product is CASSHTRGLAGGSEQFF.

The genes are TRBV6-5 and TRBJ1-4, with D perhaps matching TRBD1 (6 bases). Trimming shortened V by 6 bases and J by 4 bases, and 12 bases separated the two germline ends. The CDR3 sequence is 14 residues long. Germline V CDR1 and CDR2: MNHEY, SVGAGI. Here the CDR3 DNA reads TGTGCCAGCAGCACAGGACAGAGTAATGAAAAACTGTTTTTT. Translating it yields CASSTGQSNEKLFF.

The rearrangement links TRBV29-1 to TRBJ2-7, with 7 nucleotides matching TRBD1. The CDR3 is made up of 12 amino acids. Germline lookup yields CDR1 SQVTM and CDR2 ANQGSEA. V dropped 6 bases and J dropped 4; count of bases not matched to a gene: 6. CDR3 residues: CSVGQDQYEQYF. The CDR3 bases are TGCAGCGTCGGACAGGACCAATACGAGCAGTACTTC.

This clone has a single count. The V gene is TRBV5-4, the J gene TRBJ2-5, with 8 nucleotides matching TRBD2. The CDR3 totals 15 residues. V dropped 0 bases and J dropped 4; count of bases not matched to a gene: 5. CDR1 SGHNT and CDR2 YYREEE come from the germline V gene (reference sequence). Here the CDR3 DNA reads TGTGCCAGCAGCTTGGACGGGAGGGCCATAGAGACCCAGTACTTC. Protein: CASSLDGRAIETQYF.

This clone was counted once. The chain carries TRBV5-1 and TRBJ2-2; D uncertain. V shed 7 bases and J shed 0 bases, with 13 bases lying between them. Per germline, CDR1 SGHRS and CDR2 YFSETQ. This CDR3 has 15 residues. Here the CDR3 DNA reads TGCGCCAGCGCCTTCGAACAATCGAACACCGGGGAGCTGTTTTTT. Its protein is CASAFEQSNTGELFF. The full variable domain, completed using reference TRBV5-1 and TRBJ2-2, is KAGVTQTPRYLIKTRGQQVTLSCSPISGHRSVSWYQQTPGQGLQFLFEYFSETQRNKGNFPGRFSGRQFSNSRSEMNVSTLELGDSALYLCASAFEQSNTGELFFGEGSRLTVL.

This clone was seen just once. This chain joins TRBV7-3 and TRBJ2-6; a weak D match, TRBD1 (5 bases). The CDR3 length is 16 residues. Germline loops: CDR1 SGHTA, CDR2 FQGTGA. Trimming shortened V by 4 bases and J by 4 bases, and 14 bases separated the two germline ends. CDR3 residues: CASSSTGSGGANVLTF. Here the CDR3 DNA reads TGTGCCAGCAGCTCCACAGGCTCAGGGGGGGCCAACGTCCTGACTTTC.

The rearrangement joins TRBV30 to TRBJ1-6; possibly TRBD1 for D (6 bases). V was clipped by 1 base and J by 0 bases, with 16 bases between them. Germline V gene data show CDR1 as GTSNPN and CDR2 as SVGIG (reference sequence). CDR3 length: 18 amino acids. CDR3 amino acids: CAWSGERGHFSYNSPLHF. In DNA form, the CDR3 reads TGTGCCTGGAGTGGGGAAAGGGGACACTTCTCCTATAATTCACCCCTCCACTTT.

This clone was observed once. V gene TRBV10-3 combines with J gene TRBJ2-7, with 9 bases matching TRBD1. CDR1 ENHRY and CDR2 SYGVKD come from the germline V gene. The CDR3 consists of 17 residues. V trimming: 3 bases; J trimming: 4 bases; junction bases outside the gene matches: 13. The CDR3 coding sequence is TGTGCCATCAGTGAACCGGGACAGGGTGGCCAACGTTACGAGCAGTACTTC. Protein: CAISEPGQGGQRYEQYF.

The V and J genes are TRBV28 and TRBJ2-7; 8 nucleotides agree with TRBD1. The CDR3 length is 14 residues. Per germline, CDR1 MDHEN and CDR2 SYDVKM. V lost 7 bases to trimming and J lost 1 base; unmatched junction nucleotides: 6. The CDR3 DNA is TGTGCCAGCATTAGACAGGGGCCATCCTACGAGCAGTACTTC. Its protein product is CASIRQGPSYEQYF.

This CDR3 is CASSLIAGGPVEQFF. CDR3 bases: TGTGCCAGCAGCTTAATAGCGGGAGGGCCCGTTGAGCAGTTCTTC. V usage is TRBV7-9 and J usage is TRBJ2-1, with 11 nucleotides matching TRBD2. The germline V gene has CDR1 SEHNR and CDR2 FQNEAQ (reference sequence). This CDR3 comprises 15 residues. V dropped 2 bases and J dropped 9; count of bases not matched to a gene: 6.

This chain connects TRBV28 to TRBJ2-2; 12 bases are shared with TRBD2. V lost 5 bases, J lost 0 bases, and 4 bases stayed unmatched. The length of the CDR3 is 17 residues. Germline V gene data show CDR1 as MDHEN and CDR2 as SYDVKM. DNA of the CDR3: TGTGCCAGCAGTCCCCCTAGCGGGAGGGCGAACACCGGGGAGCTGTTTTTT. It codes for CASSPPSGRANTGELFF.

The rearrangement joins TRBV7-9 to TRBJ2-5, with TRBD2 matching 9 bases. V shed 5 bases and J 3 bases; nucleotides not matched to a gene: 10. Germline CDR1 reads SEHNR; CDR2 reads FQNEAQ (reference sequence). This CDR3 region has 16 residues. The CDR3 DNA is TGTGCCAGCAGCCATAAGGGACTAGCTCAGAAAGAGACCCAGTACTTC. Its translation: CASSHKGLAQKETQYF.

The rearrangement links TRBV6-5 to TRBJ2-1, with D possibly TRBD2 on 6 matching bases. Germline V lookup: CDR1 MNHEY, CDR2 SVGAGI. This CDR3 has 14 amino acids. The V gene lost 1 base and the J gene lost 6 bases, with 10 bases spanning the gap. In DNA form, the CDR3 reads TGTGCCAGCAGTTACTTACCTAGCGCCAATGAGCAGTTCTTC. Its translation is CASSYLPSANEQFF.

In DNA form, the CDR3 reads TGCGCCAGCAGCAAGAGGGACTCCACAGATACGCAGTATTTT. Its protein is CASSKRDSTDTQYF. The V and J genes are TRBV5-1 and TRBJ2-3; D might be TRBD2 (6 bases). Trimming cost V 4 bases and J 2 bases, with 11 bases left between them. Germline V gene data show CDR1 as SGHRS and CDR2 as YFSETQ. The CDR3 runs 14 residues.

This chain links TRBV13 with TRBJ1-2, with 7 bases identical to TRBD1. V shed 0 bases and J 2 bases; nucleotides not matched to a gene: 0. This CDR3 is 14 amino acids long. Germline assignment: CDR1 PRHDT and CDR2 FYEKMQ (reference sequence). The CDR3 is CASSLGQGNYGYTF. The CDR3 DNA reads as TGTGCCAGCAGCTTAGGACAGGGGAACTATGGCTACACCTTC. Full variable domain (missing parts from reference TRBV13 and TRBJ1-2): AAGVIQSPRHLIKEKRETATLKCYPIPRHDTVYWYQQGPGQDPQFLISFYEKMQSDKGSIPDRFSAQQFSDYHSELNMSSLELGDSALYFCASSLGQGNYGYTFGSGTRLTVV.

The rearrangement joins TRBV5-4 to TRBJ2-5; 8 bases match TRBD1. The trim removed 2 bases at V and 4 bases at J, leaving 13 bases unmatched. This CDR3 has 17 residues. Looked up from germline, CDR1 is SGHNT and CDR2 is YYREEE (reference sequence). Written as DNA, the CDR3 is TGTGCCAGCAGCTTACCCGGTATGACAGGGGTAGGAGAGACCCAGTACTTC. Protein product: CASSLPGMTGVGETQYF. The complete variable domain, with remaining parts taken from reference TRBV5-4 and TRBJ2-5, reads ETGVTQSPTHLIKTRGQQVTLRCSSQSGHNTVSWYQQALGQGPQFIFQYYREEENGRGNFPPRFSGLQFPNYSSELNVNALELDDSALYLCASSLPGMTGVGETQYFGPGTRLLVL.